These 32 T cell receptor beta chains share one sample of origin, sequenced in a study of cytomegalovirus exposure and HLA in healthy donors. Here immunoSEQ multiplex PCR was the method, and the copy in TCRdb shows in-frame clones only, minus some. This repertoire shows some 130,000 clones, almost 85% found once; its top ten account for about 27%. The specimen sequenced was PBMCs. The receptors shown here come from a man aged 30-40 years in good health and CMV-seropositive.

By frequency in the sample, this clone is medium-sized. The chain carries TRBV6-5 and TRBJ1-1, with D uncertain. Germline CDR1 and CDR2: MNHEY and SVGAGI. V was trimmed by 6 bases and J by 4 bases, leaving 15 bases between them. The CDR3 loop spans 14 amino acids. CDR3 protein: CASSPSRDFTEAFF. DNA of the CDR3: TGTGCCAGCAGCCCATCCCGGGATTTCACTGAAGCTTTCTTT.

The chain couples TRBV7-9 to TRBJ2-3; D is unclear. Trimming stripped 5 bases from V and 6 bases from J, with 12 bases between. The germline CDR1 and CDR2 sequences are SEHNR and FQNEAQ (reference sequence). The CDR3 is 13 residues long. The CDR3 spells CASSPGVVDTQYF. CDR3 coding DNA: TGTGCCAGCAGCCCGGGTGTGGTTGATACGCAGTATTTT.

This clone was detected only once. The chain has TRBV15 and TRBJ2-5, with 7 bases lining up with TRBD1. The CDR3 contains 14 residues. The junction had 3 bases not matched to a gene; V was cut back by 2 bases and J by 3 bases. Germline V gene lookup returns CDR1 LNHNV and CDR2 YYDKDF (reference sequence). CDR3 sequence: CATSRYGTEETQYF. In nucleotides, the CDR3 is TGTGCCACCAGCAGATATGGGACAGAAGAGACCCAGTACTTC.

This sequence joins TRBV9 and TRBJ1-6; 7 bases align to TRBD1. CDR1 is SGDLS, CDR2 YYNGEE, per germline. V dropped 4 bases and J dropped 8; count of bases not matched to a gene: 9. The CDR3 is 15 amino acids. The CDR3 spells CASSQTGRLDSPLHF. The DNA for the CDR3 is TGTGCCAGCAGCCAGACAGGGCGGTTGGATTCACCCCTCCACTTT.

The chain has TRBV2 and TRBJ1-1, with 7 bases aligning to TRBD1. With V trimmed by 4 bases and J by 6 bases, 5 bases remained unmatched. The CDR3 sequence is 13 residues long. Germline V gene data show CDR1 as SNHLY and CDR2 as FYNNEI. The CDR3 nucleotides read TGTGCCAGCAGTGCGAAAGGGGGCGCTGAAGCTTTCTTT. Protein product: CASSAKGGAEAFF.

This chain connects TRBV27 to TRBJ1-2, with 8 bases identical to TRBD1. V was pared by 5 bases and J by 3 bases, with 5 bases of the junction left unmatched. The CDR3 is 14 residues long. Germline loops: CDR1 MNHEY, CDR2 SMNVEV (reference sequence). The DNA of the CDR3 is TGTGCCAGCAGTCCCGGACAGGGCCACTATGGCTACACCTTC. Translating gives CASSPGQGHYGYTF.

The J gene is TRBJ1-2, the V gene TRBV5-8; 8 bases match TRBD1. Germline V CDR1 and CDR2: SGHTS, YDEGEE. The ends lost 5 bases at V and 4 bases at J; junction bases unmatched: 10. The CDR3 is 15 amino acids. CDR3 residues: CASSHGQGGGYGYTF. CDR3 nucleotides: TGTGCCAGCAGTCACGGACAGGGAGGGGGCTATGGCTACACCTTC.

This chain links TRBV13 with TRBJ2-7; 9 positions match TRBD1. Trimming removed 5 bases from V and 4 bases from J; junction bases left unmatched: 15. Germline CDR1 PRHDT, CDR2 FYEKMQ (reference sequence). This CDR3 is 17 amino acids long. CDR3 sequence reads: CASSDSGQGFFGYEQYF. The DNA for the CDR3 is TGTGCCAGCAGCGATTCGGGACAGGGATTCTTTGGGTACGAGCAGTACTTC.

The chain carries TRBV4-3 and TRBJ1-2, with 7 bases lining up with TRBD1. J was trimmed by 2 bases and V by 0 bases; bases with no gene match: 3. The CDR3 runs 15 residues. Looked up from germline, CDR1 is LGHNA and CDR2 is YSLEER. As DNA, the CDR3 is TGCGCCAGCAGCCAAGACTCAGGGGGGAACTATGGCTACACCTTC. It specifies CASSQDSGGNYGYTF.

The J gene is TRBJ2-2, the V gene TRBV29-1; D ambiguous. The CDR3 covers 12 residues. V lost 1 base to trimming and J lost 8 bases, with 8 bases between them. Germline CDR1 SQVTM, CDR2 ANQGSEA. This CDR3 is CSVEGYKGELFF. For the CDR3, the DNA is TGCAGCGTTGAAGGTTACAAAGGGGAGCTGTTTTTT.

The chain is built from TRBV19 and TRBJ1-6, with D tentatively TRBD1 (5 bases). CDR3 size: 14 residues. The germline V gene has CDR1 LNHDA and CDR2 SQIVND (reference sequence). Between the trimmed V and J ends, which lost 10 bases and 9 bases, there was a span of 19 bases. CDR3 DNA: TGTGCCACCCGACGGGGGGATCCAATTTCACCCCTCCACTTT. It translates to CATRRGDPISPLHF.

This rearrangement joins TRBV29-1 to TRBJ2-7; 7 positions match TRBD1. V shed 2 bases, J shed 2 bases, and the junction held 0 bases outside the gene matches. The CDR3 contains 12 residues. Looked up from germline, CDR1 is SQVTM and CDR2 is ANQGSEA. CDR3 in amino acids: CSVEQGAYEQYF. The CDR3 bases are TGCAGCGTTGAACAGGGGGCCTACGAGCAGTACTTC.

The J gene is TRBJ2-1, the V gene TRBV7-2; 11 bases line up with TRBD2. V lost 2 bases and J lost 8; bases outside the gene matches: 8. The CDR3 has 16 residues. CDR1 is SGHTA and CDR2 is FQGNSA in the germline V gene. The CDR3 protein is CASSLLGSGRAHEQFF. The CDR3 bases are TGTGCCAGCAGCTTATTGGGTAGCGGGAGGGCTCATGAGCAGTTCTTC.

This chain uses TRBV5-6 with TRBJ1-1, with 7 bases fitting TRBD1. In germline, CDR1 is SGHDT, CDR2 YYEEEE. Unmatched junction bases numbered 5, after V lost 0 bases and J lost 6 bases. The CDR3 covers 14 residues. The CDR3 loop reads CASSLDPGQPEAFF. The CDR3 DNA is TGTGCCAGCAGCTTGGACCCGGGACAGCCTGAAGCTTTCTTT.

V is TRBV4-1 and J is TRBJ2-1, with D perhaps matching TRBD2 (5 bases). The V and J ends lost 1 base and 5 bases respectively, with 12 bases between them. The germline gives CDR1 MGHRA, CDR2 YSYEKL. The CDR3 runs 15 residues. As DNA, the CDR3 is TGCGCCAGCAGCCAAGGCTACGGGAACAACAATGAGCAGTTCTTC. Residues: CASSQGYGNNNEQFF.

The V call is TRBV9, the J call TRBJ1-2; the match to TRBD1 covers 9 bases. V trimming: 5 bases; J trimming: 7 bases; junction bases outside the gene matches: 3. The CDR3 consists of 12 residues. Germline lookup yields CDR1 SGDLS and CDR2 YYNGEE. The CDR3 region has the DNA TGTGCCAGCAGGGCGACAGGGGGTGGCTACACCTTC. It specifies CASRATGGGYTF.

The chain couples TRBV5-4 to TRBJ2-7; 8 bases are shared with TRBD2. CDR1 SGHNT and CDR2 YYREEE come from the germline V gene (reference sequence). V lost 0 bases, J lost 4 bases, and 6 bases stayed unmatched. The CDR3 sequence is 15 residues long. The DNA of the CDR3 is TGTGCCAGCAGCTTGGCAAGCGGGAGACATTACGAGCAGTACTTC. Its translation: CASSLASGRHYEQYF. The complete variable domain, with remaining parts taken from reference TRBV5-4 and TRBJ2-7, reads ETGVTQSPTHLIKTRGQQVTLRCSSQSGHNTVSWYQQALGQGPQFIFQYYREEENGRGNFPPRFSGLQFPNYSSELNVNALELDDSALYLCASSLASGRHYEQYFGPGTRLTVT.

This chain links TRBV10-3 with TRBJ2-3; TRBD2 is a possible D gene (6 bases). The CDR3 has 15 amino acids. The germline V gene has CDR1 ENHRY and CDR2 SYGVKD. V dropped 8 bases and J dropped 2 bases, with 17 bases sitting between them. The CDR3 DNA reads as TGTGCCATCGGGGGGTGGGGGGTCGACACAGATACGCAGTATTTT. This codes for CAIGGWGVDTDTQYF.

This rearrangement joins TRBV6-6 to TRBJ1-6, with D maybe TRBD1 (6 bases). Trimming left V 8 bases short and J 4 bases short, with 12 bases between. The CDR3 is 14 residues long. The V gene's germline CDR1 is MNHNY and CDR2 SVGAGI (reference sequence). CDR3 loop: CASSGVQYNSPLHF. CDR3 nucleotide sequence: TGTGCCAGCTCAGGGGTCCAGTATAATTCACCCCTCCACTTT.

The chain recombines TRBV11-2 with TRBJ2-7; possibly TRBD1 for D (6 bases). Germline CDR1 SGHAT, CDR2 FQNNGV. CDR3 size: 15 residues. Deletions cut 5 bases from V and 3 bases from J, with 17 bases between. The CDR3 DNA reads as TGTGCCAGCAGCACCAAGCCACAGGACAGCTACGAGCAGTACTTC. Protein: CASSTKPQDSYEQYF. The full variable domain, its missing parts supplied by reference TRBV11-2 and TRBJ2-7, is EAGVAQSPRYKIIEKRQSVAFWCNPISGHATLYWYQQILGQGPKLLIQFQNNGVVDDSQLPKDRFSAERLKGVDSTLKIQPAKLEDSAVYLCASSTKPQDSYEQYFGPGTRLTVT.

The rearrangement joins TRBV7-9 to TRBJ2-3; D perhaps matches TRBD2 (5 bases). This CDR3 is 15 amino acids long. The V end lost 9 bases, the J end lost 2 bases, and 18 bases lay between the germline ends. CDR1 SEHNR and CDR2 FQNEAQ come from the germline V gene (reference sequence). CDR3 amino acids: CASMTILQYTDTQYF. CDR3 nucleotides: TGTGCCAGTATGACTATCCTACAATACACAGATACGCAGTATTTT. The complete variable domain, with remaining parts taken from reference TRBV7-9 and TRBJ2-3, reads DTGVSQNPRHKITKRGQNVTFRCDPISEHNRLYWYRQTLGQGPEFLTYFQNEAQLEKSRLLSDRFSAERPKGSFSTLEIQRTEQGDSAMYLCASMTILQYTDTQYFGPGTRLTVL.

This chain connects TRBV29-1 to TRBJ2-4; 12 bases line up with TRBD1. CDR1 is SQVTM and CDR2 is ANQGSEA in the germline V gene. There are 14 residues in the CDR3. V trimming: 7 bases; J trimming: 5 bases; junction bases outside the gene matches: 6. This CDR3 is CSGRDRGPENIQYF. Here the CDR3 DNA reads TGCAGCGGCAGGGACAGGGGGCCGGAAAACATTCAGTACTTC. The full variable domain, rest sourced from reference TRBV29-1 and TRBJ2-4, is SAVISQKPSRDICQRGTSLTIQCQVDSQVTMMFWYRQQPGQSLTLIATANQGSEATYESGFVIDKFPISRPNLTFSTLTVSNMSPEDSSIYLCSGRDRGPENIQYFGAGTRLSVL.

The V and J genes are TRBV4-2 and TRBJ1-1; possible D gene TRBD1, 6 bases. From germline, CDR1 is LGHNA and CDR2 YNFKEQ. This CDR3 region has 16 residues. The V end lost 1 base, the J end lost 6 bases, and 18 bases lay between the germline ends. This CDR3 is CASSQVNRVFGAEAFF. The CDR3 DNA follows: TGTGCCAGCAGCCAAGTGAACAGGGTTTTCGGCGCTGAAGCTTTCTTT.

CDR3 sequence (DNA): TGTGCCAGCAGCCTGACTACAGGGCTCTATGGCTACACCTTC. This translates into CASSLTTGLYGYTF. This chain links TRBV5-6 with TRBJ1-2; tentative D call: TRBD1 (6 bases). The CDR3 runs 14 residues. The germline V gene encodes CDR1 SGHDT and CDR2 YYEEEE. V was pared by 4 bases and J by 4 bases, with 14 bases between.

The V call is TRBV5-4, the J call TRBJ1-4; no definite D call. Germline CDR1 reads SGHNT; CDR2 reads YYREEE (reference sequence). V dropped 0 bases and J dropped 8 bases, with 5 bases sitting between them. The CDR3 has 12 residues. The CDR3 nucleotides read TGTGCCAGCAGCTTGGGTGGCGAAAAACTGTTTTTT. Translation gives CASSLGGEKLFF.

This clone appeared once. The chain recombines TRBV29-1 with TRBJ2-1; possible D gene TRBD2, 6 bases. This CDR3 has 15 amino acids. Germline CDR1 is SQVTM and CDR2 is ANQGSEA. Trimming took 4 bases from V and 8 from J, leaving 21 bases between them. This CDR3 is CSVVPFDGSLDEQFF. In DNA form, the CDR3 reads TGCAGCGTTGTCCCCTTCGACGGGAGTCTTGATGAGCAGTTCTTC.

Only one count was recorded for this clone. The CDR3 nucleotides read TGTGCCAGCAGAGAACGGGCTAGCGGGAGGGAGACCCAGTACTTC. Translation gives CASRERASGRETQYF. This chain connects TRBV6-6 to TRBJ2-5, with 11 nucleotides matching TRBD2. Per the germline V gene, CDR1 is MNHNY and CDR2 is SVGAGI (reference sequence). The CDR3 covers 15 residues. Unmatched junction bases numbered 8, after V lost 6 bases and J lost 5 bases.

The chain is built from TRBV9 and TRBJ1-2; a possible D gene is TRBD1 (5 bases). This CDR3 comprises 14 residues. Looked up from germline, CDR1 is SGDLS and CDR2 is YYNGEE. Trimming took 3 bases from V and 7 from J, leaving 16 bases between them. The CDR3 loop is CASSASRVFGGYTF. CDR3 bases: TGTGCCAGCAGCGCATCCAGGGTTTTTGGTGGCTACACCTTC. The variable domain in full, with the rest retrieved from reference TRBV9 and TRBJ1-2, is DSGVTQTPKHLITATGQRVTLRCSPRSGDLSVYWYQQSLDQGLQFLIQYYNGEERAKGNILERFSAQQFPDLHSELNLSSLELGDSALYFCASSASRVFGGYTFGSGTRLTVV.

CDR3: CASNSGGAIVEQFF. For the CDR3, the DNA is TGTGCCAGCAATTCCGGGGGGGCCATTGTTGAGCAGTTCTTC. The chain is built from TRBV6-5 and TRBJ2-1; 8 bases agree with TRBD2. CDR1 and CDR2 from the germline V gene are MNHEY and SVGAGI. This CDR3 contains 14 residues. Trimming cost V 7 bases and J 9 bases; bases outside gene matches: 11.

This clone has ten or more counts. The V gene is TRBV29-1, the J gene TRBJ2-5, with 9 bases that match TRBD2. The CDR3 spans 15 residues. Trimming cost V 2 bases and J 4 bases; bases outside gene matches: 8. Germline CDR1 is SQVTM and CDR2 is ANQGSEA. The CDR3 spells CSVENIAGVGETQYF. In nucleotides, the CDR3 is TGCAGCGTTGAAAATATAGCGGGAGTAGGAGAGACCCAGTACTTC.

The chain joins TRBV9 to TRBJ1-1; 7 bases are shared with TRBD1. V gave up 2 bases and J gave up 1 base; unmatched junction bases: 14. Germline CDR1 SGDLS, CDR2 YYNGEE. The CDR3 has 18 amino acids. The CDR3 here is CASSVSVGLTGSNTEAFF. As DNA, the CDR3 is TGTGCCAGCAGCGTCAGCGTGGGGTTGACAGGGTCGAACACTGAAGCTTTCTTT.

A few counts support this clone. The V call is TRBV7-9, the J call TRBJ1-4; D is perhaps TRBD1 (6 bases). The CDR3 is 14 residues long. V was cut by 5 bases and J by 2 bases, with 9 bases left in between. Germline V gene data show CDR1 as SEHNR and CDR2 as FQNEAQ (reference sequence). The CDR3 spells CASSQGMTNEKLFF. CDR3 sequence (DNA): TGTGCCAGCAGCCAGGGGATGACTAATGAAAAACTGTTTTTT.